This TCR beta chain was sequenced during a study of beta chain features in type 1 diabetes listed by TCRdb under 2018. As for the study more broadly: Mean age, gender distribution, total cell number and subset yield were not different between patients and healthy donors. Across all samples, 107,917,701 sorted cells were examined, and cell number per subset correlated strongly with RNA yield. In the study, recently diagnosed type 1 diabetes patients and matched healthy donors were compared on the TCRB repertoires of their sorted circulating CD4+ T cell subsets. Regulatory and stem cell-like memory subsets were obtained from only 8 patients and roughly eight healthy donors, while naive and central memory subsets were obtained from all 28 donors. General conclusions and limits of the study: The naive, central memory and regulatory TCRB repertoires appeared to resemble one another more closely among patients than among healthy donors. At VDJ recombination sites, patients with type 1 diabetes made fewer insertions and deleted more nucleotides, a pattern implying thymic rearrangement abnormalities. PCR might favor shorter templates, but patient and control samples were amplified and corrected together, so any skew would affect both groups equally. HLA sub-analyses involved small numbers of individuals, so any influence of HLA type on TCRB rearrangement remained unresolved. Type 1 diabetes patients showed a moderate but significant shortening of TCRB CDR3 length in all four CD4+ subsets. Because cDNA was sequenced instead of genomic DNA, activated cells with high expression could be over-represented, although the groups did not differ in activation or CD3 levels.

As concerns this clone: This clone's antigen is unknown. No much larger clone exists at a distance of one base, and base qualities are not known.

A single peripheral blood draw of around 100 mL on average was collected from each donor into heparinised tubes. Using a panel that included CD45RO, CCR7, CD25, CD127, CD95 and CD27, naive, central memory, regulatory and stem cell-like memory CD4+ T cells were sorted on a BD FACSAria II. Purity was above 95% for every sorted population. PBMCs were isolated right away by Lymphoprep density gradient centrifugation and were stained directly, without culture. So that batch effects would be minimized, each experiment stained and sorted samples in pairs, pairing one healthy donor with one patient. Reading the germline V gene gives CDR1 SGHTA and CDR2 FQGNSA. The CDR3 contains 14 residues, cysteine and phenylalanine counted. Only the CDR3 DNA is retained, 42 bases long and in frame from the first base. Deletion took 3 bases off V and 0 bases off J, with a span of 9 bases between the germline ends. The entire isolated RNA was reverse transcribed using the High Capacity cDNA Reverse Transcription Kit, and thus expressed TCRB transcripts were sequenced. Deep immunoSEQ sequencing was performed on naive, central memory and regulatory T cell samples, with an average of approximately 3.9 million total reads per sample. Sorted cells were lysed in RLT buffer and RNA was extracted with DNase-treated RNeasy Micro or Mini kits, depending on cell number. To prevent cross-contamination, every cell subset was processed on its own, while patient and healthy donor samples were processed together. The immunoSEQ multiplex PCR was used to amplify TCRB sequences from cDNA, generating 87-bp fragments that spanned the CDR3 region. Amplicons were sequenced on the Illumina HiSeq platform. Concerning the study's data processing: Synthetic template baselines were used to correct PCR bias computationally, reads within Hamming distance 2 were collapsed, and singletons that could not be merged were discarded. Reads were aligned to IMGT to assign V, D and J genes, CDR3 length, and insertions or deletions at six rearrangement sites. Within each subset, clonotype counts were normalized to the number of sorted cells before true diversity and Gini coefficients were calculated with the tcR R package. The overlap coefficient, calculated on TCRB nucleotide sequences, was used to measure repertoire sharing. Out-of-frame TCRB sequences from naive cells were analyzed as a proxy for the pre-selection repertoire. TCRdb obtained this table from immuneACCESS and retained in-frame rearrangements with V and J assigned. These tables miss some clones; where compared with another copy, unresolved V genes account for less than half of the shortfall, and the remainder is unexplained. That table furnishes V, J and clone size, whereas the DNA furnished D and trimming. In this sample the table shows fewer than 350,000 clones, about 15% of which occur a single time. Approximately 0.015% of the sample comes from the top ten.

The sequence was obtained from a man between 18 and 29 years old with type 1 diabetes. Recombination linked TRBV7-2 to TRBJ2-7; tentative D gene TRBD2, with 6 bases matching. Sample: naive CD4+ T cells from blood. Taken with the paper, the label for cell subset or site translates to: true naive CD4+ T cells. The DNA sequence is TGTGCCAGCAGCTTCGGGACTTTCTCCTACGAGCAGTACTTC. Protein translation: CASSFGTFSYEQYF.